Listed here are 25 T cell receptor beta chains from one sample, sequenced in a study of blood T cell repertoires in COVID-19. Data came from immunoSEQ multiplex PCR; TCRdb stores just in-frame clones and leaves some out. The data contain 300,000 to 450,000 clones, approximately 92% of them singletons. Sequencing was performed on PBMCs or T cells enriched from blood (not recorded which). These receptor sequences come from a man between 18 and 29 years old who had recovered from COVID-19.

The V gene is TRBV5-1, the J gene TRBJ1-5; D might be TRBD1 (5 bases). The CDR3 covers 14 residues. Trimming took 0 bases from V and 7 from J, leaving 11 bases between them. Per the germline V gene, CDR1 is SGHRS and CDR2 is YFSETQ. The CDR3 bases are TGCGCCAGCAGCTTGGCGGCAGGGTTGCAGCCCCAGCATTTT. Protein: CASSLAAGLQPQHF.

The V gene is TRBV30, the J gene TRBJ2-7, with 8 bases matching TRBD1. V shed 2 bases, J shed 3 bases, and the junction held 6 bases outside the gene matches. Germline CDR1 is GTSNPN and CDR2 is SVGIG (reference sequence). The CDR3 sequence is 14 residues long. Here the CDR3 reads CAWSQTGALYEQYF. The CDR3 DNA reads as TGTGCCTGGAGTCAGACAGGGGCCCTCTACGAGCAGTACTTC.

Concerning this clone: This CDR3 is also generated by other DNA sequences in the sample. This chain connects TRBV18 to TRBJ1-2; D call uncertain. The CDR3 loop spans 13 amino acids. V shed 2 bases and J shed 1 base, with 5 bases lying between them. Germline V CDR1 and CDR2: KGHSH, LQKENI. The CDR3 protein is CASSPGSNYGYTF. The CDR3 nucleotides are TGTGCCAGCTCACCAGGTAGTAACTATGGCTACACCTTC. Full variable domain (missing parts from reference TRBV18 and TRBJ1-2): NAGVMQNPRHLVRRRGQEARLRCSPMKGHSHVYWYRQLPEEGLKFMVYLQKENIIDESGMPKERFSAEFPKEGPSILRIQQVVRGDSAAYFCASSPGSNYGYTFGSGTRLTVV.

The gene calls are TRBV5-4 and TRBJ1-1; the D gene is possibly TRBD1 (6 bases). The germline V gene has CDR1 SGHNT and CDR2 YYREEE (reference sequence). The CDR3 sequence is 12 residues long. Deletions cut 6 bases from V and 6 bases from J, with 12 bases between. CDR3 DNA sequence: TGTGCCAGCACCCGGGACACCGCTGAAGCTTTCTTT. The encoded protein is CASTRDTAEAFF.

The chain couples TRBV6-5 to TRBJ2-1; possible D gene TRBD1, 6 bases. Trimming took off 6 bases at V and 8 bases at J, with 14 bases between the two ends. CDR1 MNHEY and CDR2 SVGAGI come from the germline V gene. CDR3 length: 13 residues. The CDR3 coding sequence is TGTGCCAGCAGGGGGGCAGGGGCCTATGAGCAGTTCTTC. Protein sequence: CASRGAGAYEQFF.

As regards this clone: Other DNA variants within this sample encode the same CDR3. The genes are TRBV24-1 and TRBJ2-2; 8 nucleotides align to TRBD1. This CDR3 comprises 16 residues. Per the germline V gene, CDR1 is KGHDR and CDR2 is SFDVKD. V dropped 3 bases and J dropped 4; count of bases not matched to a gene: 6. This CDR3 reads CATSDPGQGSTGELFF. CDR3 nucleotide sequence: TGTGCCACCAGTGATCCCGGACAGGGAAGCACCGGGGAGCTGTTTTTT.

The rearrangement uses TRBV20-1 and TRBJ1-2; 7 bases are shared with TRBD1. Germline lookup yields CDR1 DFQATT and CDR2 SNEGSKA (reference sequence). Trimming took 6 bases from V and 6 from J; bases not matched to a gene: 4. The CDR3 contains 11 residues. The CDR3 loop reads CSARGPNGYTF. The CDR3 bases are TGCAGTGCGAGGGGGCCCAATGGCTACACCTTC.

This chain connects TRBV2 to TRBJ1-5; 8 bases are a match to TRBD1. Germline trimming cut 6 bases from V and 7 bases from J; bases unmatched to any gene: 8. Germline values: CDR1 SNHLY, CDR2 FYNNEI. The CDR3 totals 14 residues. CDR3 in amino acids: CASRDLTGDQPQHF. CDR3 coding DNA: TGTGCCAGCAGGGATCTGACAGGGGACCAGCCCCAGCATTTT.

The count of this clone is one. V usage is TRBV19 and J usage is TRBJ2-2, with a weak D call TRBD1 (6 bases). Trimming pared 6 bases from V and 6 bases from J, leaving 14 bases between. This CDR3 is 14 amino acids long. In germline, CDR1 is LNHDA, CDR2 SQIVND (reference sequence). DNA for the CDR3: TGTGCCAGTAGCGTAAGGACAGTCGCCGGGGAGCTGTTTTTT. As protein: CASSVRTVAGELFF.

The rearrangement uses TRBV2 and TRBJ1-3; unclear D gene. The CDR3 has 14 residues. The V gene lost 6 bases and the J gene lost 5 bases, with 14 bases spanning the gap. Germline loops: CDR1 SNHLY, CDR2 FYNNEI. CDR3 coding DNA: TGTGCCAGCAGCCCCCAGTTATCCAGAAACACCATATATTTT. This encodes CASSPQLSRNTIYF. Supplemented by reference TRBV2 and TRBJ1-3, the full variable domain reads EPEVTQTPSHQVTQMGQEVILRCVPISNHLYFYWYRQILGQKVEFLVSFYNNEISEKSEIFDDQFSVERPDGSNFTLKIRSTKLEDSAMYFCASSPQLSRNTIYFGEGSWLTVV.

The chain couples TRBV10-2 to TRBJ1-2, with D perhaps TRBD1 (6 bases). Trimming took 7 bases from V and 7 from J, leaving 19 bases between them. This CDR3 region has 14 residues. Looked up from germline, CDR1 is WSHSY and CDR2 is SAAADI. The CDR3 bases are TGCGCCAGCATGCCAGCACAGGGATCCGGTGGCTACACCTTC. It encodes CASMPAQGSGGYTF.

The CDR3 spells CASSVGGRSYNEQFF. CDR3 coding DNA: TGTGCCAGCAGCGTAGGCGGGAGGTCCTACAATGAGCAGTTCTTC. The chain has TRBV9 and TRBJ2-1, with 8 bases aligning to TRBD2. The CDR3 runs to 15 residues. The V and J ends lost 0 bases and 1 base, in that order; junction bases with no gene match: 0. Germline loops: CDR1 SGDLS, CDR2 YYNGEE.

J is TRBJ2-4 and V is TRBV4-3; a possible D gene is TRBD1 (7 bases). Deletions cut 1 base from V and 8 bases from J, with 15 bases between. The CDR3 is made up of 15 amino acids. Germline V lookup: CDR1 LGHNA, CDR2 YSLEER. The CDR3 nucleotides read TGCGCCAGCAGCCAAGGGACAGGCAGGGGGGACATTCAGTACTTC. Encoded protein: CASSQGTGRGDIQYF.

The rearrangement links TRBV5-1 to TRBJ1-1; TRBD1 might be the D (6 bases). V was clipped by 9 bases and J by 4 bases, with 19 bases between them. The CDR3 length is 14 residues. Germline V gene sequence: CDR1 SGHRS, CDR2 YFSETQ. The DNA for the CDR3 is TGCGCCACCAAACTAACCCTAGGGGGCACTGAAGCTTTCTTT. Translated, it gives CATKLTLGGTEAFF.

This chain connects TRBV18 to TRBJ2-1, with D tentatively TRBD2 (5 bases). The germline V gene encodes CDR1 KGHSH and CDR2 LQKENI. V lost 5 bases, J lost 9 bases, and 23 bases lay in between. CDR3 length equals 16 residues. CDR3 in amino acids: CASSYLASPTPGEQFF. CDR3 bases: TGTGCCAGCTCATATCTAGCTTCACCCACCCCGGGTGAGCAGTTCTTC.

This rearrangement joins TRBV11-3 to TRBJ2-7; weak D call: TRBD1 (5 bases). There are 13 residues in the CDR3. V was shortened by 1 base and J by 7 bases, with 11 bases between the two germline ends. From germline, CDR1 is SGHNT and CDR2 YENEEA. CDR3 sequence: CASSLGRQWEQYF. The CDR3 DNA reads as TGTGCCAGCAGCTTAGGCAGACAGTGGGAGCAGTACTTC.

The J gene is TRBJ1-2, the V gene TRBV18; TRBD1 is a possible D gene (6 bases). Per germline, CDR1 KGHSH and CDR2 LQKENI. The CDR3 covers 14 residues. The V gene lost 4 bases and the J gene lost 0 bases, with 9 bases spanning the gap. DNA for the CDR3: TGTGCCAGCTCACTGGGACACCCTAACTATGGCTACACCTTC. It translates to CASSLGHPNYGYTF.

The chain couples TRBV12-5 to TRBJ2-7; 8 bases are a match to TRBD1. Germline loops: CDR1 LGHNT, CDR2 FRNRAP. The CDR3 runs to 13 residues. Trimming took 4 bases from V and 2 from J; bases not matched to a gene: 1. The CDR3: CASGSGQAYEQYF. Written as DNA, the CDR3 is TGTGCTAGTGGTTCGGGACAGGCCTACGAGCAGTACTTC.

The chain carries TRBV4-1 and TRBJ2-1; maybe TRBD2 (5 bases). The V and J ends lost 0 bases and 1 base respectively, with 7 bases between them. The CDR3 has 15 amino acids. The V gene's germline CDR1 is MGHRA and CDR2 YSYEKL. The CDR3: CASSQELVSYNEQFF. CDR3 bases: TGCGCCAGCAGCCAAGAACTAGTATCCTACAATGAGCAGTTCTTC.

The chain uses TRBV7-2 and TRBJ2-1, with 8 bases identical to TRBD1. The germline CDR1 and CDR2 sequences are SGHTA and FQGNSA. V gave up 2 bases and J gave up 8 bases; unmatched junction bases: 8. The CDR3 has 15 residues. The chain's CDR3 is CASSLYQAGGYEQFF. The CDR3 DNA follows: TGTGCCAGCAGCTTATATCAGGCAGGGGGCTATGAGCAGTTCTTC. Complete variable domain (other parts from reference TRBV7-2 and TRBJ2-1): GAGVSQSPSNKVTEKGKDVELRCDPISGHTALYWYRQSLGQGLEFLIYFQGNSAPDKSGLPSDRFSAERTGGSVSTLTIQRTQQEDSAVYLCASSLYQAGGYEQFFGPGTRLTVL.

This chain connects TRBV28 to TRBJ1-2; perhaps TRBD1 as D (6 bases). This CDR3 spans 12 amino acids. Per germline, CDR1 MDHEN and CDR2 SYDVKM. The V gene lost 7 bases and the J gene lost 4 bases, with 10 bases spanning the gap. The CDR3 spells CASNDRLYGYTF. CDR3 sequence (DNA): TGTGCCAGCAATGACAGGCTCTATGGCTACACCTTC.

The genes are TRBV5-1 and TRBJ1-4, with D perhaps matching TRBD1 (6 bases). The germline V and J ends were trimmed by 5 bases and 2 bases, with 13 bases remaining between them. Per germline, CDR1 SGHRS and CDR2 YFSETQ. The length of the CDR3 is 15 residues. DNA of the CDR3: TGCGCCAGCAGGCGGCAGGGGTCGACTAATGAAAAACTGTTTTTT. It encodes CASRRQGSTNEKLFF.

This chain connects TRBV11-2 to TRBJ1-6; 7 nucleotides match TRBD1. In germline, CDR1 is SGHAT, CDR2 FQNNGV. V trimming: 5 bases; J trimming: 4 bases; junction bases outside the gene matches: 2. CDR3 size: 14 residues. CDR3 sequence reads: CASSRTGYNSPLHF. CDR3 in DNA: TGTGCCAGCAGCCGGACAGGTTATAATTCACCCCTCCACTTT.

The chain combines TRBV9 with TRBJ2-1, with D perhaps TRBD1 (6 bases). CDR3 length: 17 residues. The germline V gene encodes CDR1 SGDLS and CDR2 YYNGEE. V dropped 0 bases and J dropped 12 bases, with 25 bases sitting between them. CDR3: CASSVGDIVNNPGRQFF. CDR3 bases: TGTGCCAGCAGCGTAGGGGACATCGTCAATAACCCAGGTCGGCAGTTCTTC. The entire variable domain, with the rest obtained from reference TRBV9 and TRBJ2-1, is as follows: DSGVTQTPKHLITATGQRVTLRCSPRSGDLSVYWYQQSLDQGLQFLIQYYNGEERAKGNILERFSAQQFPDLHSELNLSSLELGDSALYFCASSVGDIVNNPGRQFFGPGTRLTVL.

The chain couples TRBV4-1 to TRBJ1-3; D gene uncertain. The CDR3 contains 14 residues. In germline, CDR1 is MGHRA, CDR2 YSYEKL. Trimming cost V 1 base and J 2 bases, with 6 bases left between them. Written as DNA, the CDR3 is TGCGCCAGCAGCCAAGGGGCAGCTGGAAACACCATATATTTT. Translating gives CASSQGAAGNTIYF.